What follows are 21 T cell receptor beta chains derived from one specimen sequenced in a study of cytomegalovirus exposure and HLA in healthy donors. The PCR contained 60 Vbeta and 13 Jbeta primers. Measured with immunoSEQ multiplex PCR; TCRdb has only the in-frame clones, and not every one. The sample holds 98,000 or so clones, roughly three quarters seen once. Sequenced input: PBMCs. These TCRs come from a female donor in good health and CMV-seronegative.

This clone was seen a handful of times. This rearrangement joins TRBV18 to TRBJ1-5; D not certain. Trimming stripped 0 bases from V and 6 bases from J, with 15 bases between. The CDR3 loop spans 16 amino acids. Germline loops: CDR1 KGHSH, CDR2 LQKENI. CDR3 loop: CASSPPIHEGGQPQHF. The CDR3 bases are TGTGCCAGCTCACCACCCATTCATGAGGGAGGTCAGCCCCAGCATTTT.

The chain links TRBV7-2 to TRBJ1-5; possibly TRBD1 for D (6 bases). Germline V gives CDR1 SGHTA, CDR2 FQGNSA. The CDR3 sequence is 15 residues long. Trimming removed 4 bases from V and 4 bases from J, with 14 bases in between. The CDR3, as DNA: TGTGCCAGCAGCTCCACAGGGCTGTTGAATCAGCCCCAGCATTTT. Protein sequence: CASSSTGLLNQPQHF.

The chain has TRBV29-1 and TRBJ2-3, with D tentatively TRBD1 (5 bases). Between the trimmed V and J ends, which lost 4 bases and 2 bases, there was a span of 10 bases. Germline V gene sequence: CDR1 SQVTM, CDR2 ANQGSEA. The CDR3 is made up of 13 amino acids. CDR3 sequence reads: CSVVGHSTDTQYF. CDR3 nucleotide sequence: TGCAGCGTTGTAGGACATTCCACAGATACGCAGTATTTT.

CDR3 DNA: TGTGCCAGCAGTTTACCGGACAGGGTTCTCTACGAGCAGTACTTC. Amino acids: CASSLPDRVLYEQYF. J is TRBJ2-7 and V is TRBV27; TRBD1 matches at 8 bases. The CDR3 length is 15 residues. Germline CDR1 reads MNHEY; CDR2 reads SMNVEV (reference sequence). The V and J ends lost 2 bases and 3 bases, in that order; junction bases with no gene match: 6.

The chain is built from TRBV29-1 and TRBJ2-7; D may be TRBD2 (5 bases). CDR1 is SQVTM and CDR2 is ANQGSEA in the germline V gene. Between the trimmed V and J ends, which lost 1 base and 2 bases, there was a span of 6 bases. This CDR3 has 12 residues. The CDR3 DNA sequence: TGCAGCGTTGAAGGGACTGCCTACGAGCAGTACTTC. It translates to CSVEGTAYEQYF.

A single count supports this clone. V usage is TRBV7-3 and J usage is TRBJ1-2; D not certain. CDR1 is SGHTA and CDR2 is FQGTGA in the germline V gene. Trimming removed 4 bases at V and 4 bases at J, with 16 bases between. The CDR3 has 15 residues. The CDR3 protein is CASSSGKLRLYGYTF. Here the CDR3 DNA reads TGTGCCAGCAGCTCAGGAAAGCTCCGGCTCTATGGCTACACCTTC.

V usage is TRBV7-9 and J usage is TRBJ1-2; D not certain. V was cut by 2 bases and J by 3 bases, with 10 bases left in between. Germline CDR1 reads SEHNR; CDR2 reads FQNEAQ (reference sequence). The CDR3 runs 14 residues. The CDR3 nucleotides are TGTGCCAGCAGCTTACTCGCAGTGTACTATGGCTACACCTTC. It is translated as CASSLLAVYYGYTF.

The V call is TRBV6-1, the J call TRBJ2-2; D is perhaps TRBD2 (5 bases). This CDR3 region has 15 residues. Trimming removed 0 bases from V and 4 bases from J, with 9 bases in between. CDR1 and CDR2 from the germline V gene are MNHNS and SASEGT. The CDR3 nucleotides are TGTGCCAGCAGTGAAGCGGGAGCCACCACCGGGGAGCTGTTTTTT. Its translation is CASSEAGATTGELFF.

This clone occurred a few times. The V call is TRBV11-2, the J call TRBJ1-3, with D maybe TRBD1 (6 bases). The V end was cut by 1 base, the J end by 7 bases, with 11 bases between. CDR1 and CDR2 (germline): SGHAT, FQNNGV. The CDR3 has 14 residues. The CDR3 sequence: CASSLVTGSNTIYF. The CDR3 DNA follows: TGTGCCAGCAGCTTAGTTACAGGGAGCAACACCATATATTTT.

This chain joins TRBV5-1 and TRBJ2-2; the D gene is possibly TRBD1 (5 bases). CDR1 is SGHRS and CDR2 is YFSETQ in the germline V gene. The V and J ends lost 4 bases and 2 bases respectively, with 9 bases between them. The CDR3 covers 14 residues. The CDR3 DNA follows: TGCGCCAGCAGCCCCGACAGCAACACCGGGGAGCTGTTTTTT. Its translation: CASSPDSNTGELFF.

This clone has just a few counts. At the DNA level, this CDR3 is encoded by other sequences in the same sample as well. The chain employs TRBV7-2 and TRBJ1-2; 7 bases are shared with TRBD1. Germline values: CDR1 SGHTA, CDR2 FQGNSA. This CDR3 is 14 amino acids long. V lost 5 bases to trimming and J lost 2 bases; unmatched junction nucleotides: 5. CDR3 loop: CASSPTGQNYGYTF. The CDR3 bases are TGTGCCAGCAGCCCTACGGGACAGAACTATGGCTACACCTTC. Full variable domain (rest looked up from reference TRBV7-2 and TRBJ1-2): GAGVSQSPSNKVTEKGKDVELRCDPISGHTALYWYRQSLGQGLEFLIYFQGNSAPDKSGLPSDRFSAERTGGSVSTLTIQRTQQEDSAVYLCASSPTGQNYGYTFGSGTRLTVV.

The chain combines TRBV27 with TRBJ1-5; possibly TRBD1 for D (5 bases). There are 16 residues in the CDR3. Germline CDR1 MNHEY, CDR2 SMNVEV (reference sequence). V was trimmed by 3 bases and J by 4 bases, leaving 16 bases between them. CDR3 bases: TGTGCCAGCAGTTTCTCAGGGTCGGTGAGGAATCAGCCCCAGCATTTT. This gives the protein CASSFSGSVRNQPQHF.

The chain is built from TRBV5-1 and TRBJ1-4; D not certain. V was trimmed by 1 base and J by 0 bases, leaving 10 bases between them. This CDR3 comprises 16 residues. Germline V gene data show CDR1 as SGHRS and CDR2 as YFSETQ. The CDR3 sequence: CASSLRQDATNEKLFF. CDR3 nucleotides: TGCGCCAGCAGCTTGCGGCAGGATGCAACTAATGAAAAACTGTTTTTT.

V gene TRBV27 combines with J gene TRBJ1-5, with TRBD1 matching 8 bases. V shed 5 bases, J shed 2 bases, and the junction held 5 bases outside the gene matches. The CDR3 covers 15 residues. CDR1 MNHEY and CDR2 SMNVEV come from the germline V gene (reference sequence). CDR3 nucleotides: TGTGCCAGCAGTCAAGGGACAGGAGGCAATCAGCCCCAGCATTTT. Translating it yields CASSQGTGGNQPQHF.

The chain has TRBV7-9 and TRBJ1-6; 10 bases map to TRBD1. J lost 5 bases, V lost 6 bases, and 4 bases had no gene match. CDR1 is SEHNR, CDR2 FQNEAQ, per germline (reference sequence). This CDR3 contains 15 residues. The CDR3 nucleotides read TGTGCCAGCAGACACGGACAGGGGGATAATTCACCCCTCCACTTT. It encodes CASRHGQGDNSPLHF.

The chain is built from TRBV5-1 and TRBJ2-7, with a weak D call TRBD2 (5 bases). The germline V gene has CDR1 SGHRS and CDR2 YFSETQ. CDR3 length: 18 residues. V was trimmed by 2 bases and J by 2 bases, leaving 23 bases between them. CDR3: CASSFWESRYLRTYEQYF. CDR3 nucleotides: TGCGCCAGCAGCTTCTGGGAGTCGCGTTATCTCAGAACCTACGAGCAGTACTTC. Full variable domain (remainder filled in from reference TRBV5-1 and TRBJ2-7): KAGVTQTPRYLIKTRGQQVTLSCSPISGHRSVSWYQQTPGQGLQFLFEYFSETQRNKGNFPGRFSGRQFSNSRSEMNVSTLELGDSALYLCASSFWESRYLRTYEQYFGPGTRLTVT.

The chain carries TRBV5-4 and TRBJ2-1; 14 bases fit TRBD2. Germline V gives CDR1 SGHNT, CDR2 YYREEE (reference sequence). The length of the CDR3 is 16 residues. After removal of 0 bases from V and 7 bases from J, the junction contained 3 bases not matched to a gene. CDR3 sequence reads: CASSLGTSGRTNEQFF. The DNA of the CDR3 is TGTGCCAGCAGCTTGGGGACTAGCGGGAGGACGAATGAGCAGTTCTTC.

This chain uses TRBV11-2 with TRBJ2-3; 11 bases match TRBD1. Germline values: CDR1 SGHAT, CDR2 FQNNGV. The CDR3 extends over 16 amino acids. J lost 2 bases, V lost 4 bases, and 5 bases had no gene match. The DNA of the CDR3 is TGTGCCAGCAGCTGGACAGGGGGCTCCCCCACAGATACGCAGTATTTT. Protein product: CASSWTGGSPTDTQYF.

The CDR3 region is CAGGQGTYGYTF. In DNA form, the CDR3 reads TGTGCCGGAGGGCAGGGAACCTATGGCTACACCTTC. The genes are TRBV30 and TRBJ1-2, with D maybe TRBD1 (5 bases). Germline assignment: CDR1 GTSNPN and CDR2 SVGIG (reference sequence). The V end was cut by 8 bases, the J end by 4 bases, with 14 bases between. CDR3 length equals 12 residues. Full variable domain (outside the CDR3, taken from reference TRBV30 and TRBJ1-2): SQTIHQWPATLVQPVGSPLSLECTVEGTSNPNLYWYRQAAGRGLQLLFYSVGIGQISSEVPQNLSASRPQDRQFILSSKKLLLSDSGFYLCAGGQGTYGYTFGSGTRLTVV.

The V gene is TRBV4-2, the J gene TRBJ1-2; tentative D call: TRBD1 (5 bases). V lost 0 bases and J lost 3, with 11 bases in between. This CDR3 has 15 amino acids. Germline values: CDR1 LGHNA, CDR2 YNFKEQ. The CDR3 DNA follows: TGTGCCAGCAGCCAAGATTCAGGGTCGGACTATGGCTACACCTTC. This encodes CASSQDSGSDYGYTF.

The gene calls are TRBV6-5 and TRBJ2-3; no clear D gene. V lost 5 bases to trimming and J lost 5 bases, with 11 bases between them. The germline CDR1 and CDR2 sequences are MNHEY and SVGAGI. The CDR3 totals 13 residues. This CDR3 reads CASSEEVVDTQYF. The DNA for the CDR3 is TGTGCCAGCAGTGAAGAGGTAGTAGATACGCAGTATTTT.